This T cell receptor beta chain was sequenced for a study of blood T cells in healthy people across ages. Findings and limits, study-wide: Estimates based on one million T cells were treated as lower bounds.

A second PCR of about 6 to 12 cycles used a sample-barcoded 5' primer and a J-beta primer mix. TCRdb fed the 5' RACE reads into MiXCR, producing one record per CDR3 protein. Among over 1,200,000 distinct CDR3 sequences listed, roughly 64% were seen once. This clonotype has a count of ten or more. Its target is not known. The source of this sequence is a man younger than 35 in good health. The sample comprised blood.

The CDR3 DNA follows: TGTGCCACCAGCAAGGACAGGCGGCAAAATAGCAATCAGCCCCAGCATTTT. Encoded protein: CATSKDRRQNSNQPQHF. This chain joins TRBV15 and TRBJ1-5, with 7 bases matching TRBD1. Germline V gives CDR1 LNHNV, CDR2 YYDKDF (reference sequence). The junction had 9 bases not matched to a gene; V was cut back by 4 bases and J by 0 bases. This CDR3 spans 17 amino acids.